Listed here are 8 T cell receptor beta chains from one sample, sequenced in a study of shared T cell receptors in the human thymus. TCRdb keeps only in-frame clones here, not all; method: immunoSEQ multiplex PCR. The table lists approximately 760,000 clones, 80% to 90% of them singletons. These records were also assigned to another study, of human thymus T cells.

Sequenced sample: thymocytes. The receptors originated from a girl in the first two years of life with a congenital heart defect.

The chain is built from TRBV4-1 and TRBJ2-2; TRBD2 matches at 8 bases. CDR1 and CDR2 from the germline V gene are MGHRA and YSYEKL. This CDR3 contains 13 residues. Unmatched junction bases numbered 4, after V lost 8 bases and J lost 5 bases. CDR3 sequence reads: CASCSSGTGELFF. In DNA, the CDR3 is TGCGCCAGCTGTTCTAGCGGGACCGGGGAGCTGTTTTTT.

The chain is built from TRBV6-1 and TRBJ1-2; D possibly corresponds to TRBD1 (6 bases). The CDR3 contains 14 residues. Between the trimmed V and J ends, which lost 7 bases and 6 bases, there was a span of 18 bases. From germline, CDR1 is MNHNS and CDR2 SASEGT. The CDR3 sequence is CASTHRAQWDGYTF. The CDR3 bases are TGTGCCAGCACGCACAGGGCTCAGTGGGATGGCTACACCTTC.

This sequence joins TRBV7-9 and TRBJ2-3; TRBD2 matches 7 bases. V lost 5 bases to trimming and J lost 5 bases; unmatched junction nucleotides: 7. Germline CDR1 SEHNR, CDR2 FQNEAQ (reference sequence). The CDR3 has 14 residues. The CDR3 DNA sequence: TGTGCCAGCAGCCCGTGGGGCGGGGGAGATACGCAGTATTTT. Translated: CASSPWGGGDTQYF.

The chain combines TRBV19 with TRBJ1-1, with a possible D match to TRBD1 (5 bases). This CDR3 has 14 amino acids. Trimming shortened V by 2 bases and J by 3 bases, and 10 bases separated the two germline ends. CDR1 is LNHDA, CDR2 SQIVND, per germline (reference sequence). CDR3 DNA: TGTGCCAGTAGTATAAAGGGGTGGGACACTGAAGCTTTCTTT. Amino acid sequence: CASSIKGWDTEAFF.

CDR3 sequence reads: CASGTAPYEQYF. The DNA of the CDR3 is TGTGCCAGCGGGACAGCGCCCTACGAGCAGTACTTC. The V call is TRBV2, the J call TRBJ2-7; TRBD1 agrees at 7 bases. The CDR3 contains 12 residues. Losses at the gene ends were 8 bases for V and 2 bases for J; bases not matched to a gene: 3. Germline-derived CDR1 and CDR2 are SNHLY and FYNNEI.

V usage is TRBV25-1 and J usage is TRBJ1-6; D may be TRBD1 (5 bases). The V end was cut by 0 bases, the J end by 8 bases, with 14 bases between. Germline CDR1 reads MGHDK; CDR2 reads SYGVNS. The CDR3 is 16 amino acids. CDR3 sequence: CASSEYIQGTHSPLHF. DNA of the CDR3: TGTGCCAGCAGTGAATATATTCAGGGAACCCATTCACCCCTCCACTTT.

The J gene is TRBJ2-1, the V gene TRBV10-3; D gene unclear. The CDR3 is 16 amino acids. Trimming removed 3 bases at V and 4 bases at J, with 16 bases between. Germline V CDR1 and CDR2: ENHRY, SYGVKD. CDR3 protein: CAISEQIQSTYNEQFF. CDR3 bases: TGTGCCATCAGTGAACAGATCCAGAGCACGTACAATGAGCAGTTCTTC.

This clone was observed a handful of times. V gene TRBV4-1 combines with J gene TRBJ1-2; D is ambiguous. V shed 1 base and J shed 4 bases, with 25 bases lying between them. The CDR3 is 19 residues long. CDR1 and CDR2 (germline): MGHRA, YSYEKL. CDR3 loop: CASSQVLKLEGPHPYGYTF. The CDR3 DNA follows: TGCGCCAGCAGCCAAGTATTAAAACTAGAAGGACCGCATCCCTATGGCTACACCTTC.